This T cell receptor beta chain is drawn from a study of T cells in Graves' hyperthyroidism and ophthalmopathy. General observations from the study: Most thyroid clonotypes with frequency above 0.001 were detected in blood.

As regards this clonotype: Its matching antigen is unknown.

V was clipped by 1 base and J by 4 bases; unmatched bases: 3. CDR1 is SGHRS and CDR2 is YFSETQ in the germline V gene. This CDR3 spans 14 amino acids. From RNA transcripts, TCR beta CDR3 regions were amplified. The study used the HTBI primer set for a first-round RT-PCR of the TCR CDR3. MiXCR was run by TCRdb on the multiplex PCR reads, yielding one entry per CDR3 protein. The profile shows about 380,000 distinct CDR3 sequences, roughly 14% of them singletons. The V call is TRBV5-1, the J call TRBJ1-1, with 8 bases aligning to TRBD1. The source of this sequence is a woman aged 30 to 39 with Graves' ophthalmopathy. Sample: blood. Here the CDR3 DNA reads TGCGCCAGCAGCTTGACACAGGGGGTCACTGAAGCTTTCTTT. Translation gives CASSLTQGVTEAFF.